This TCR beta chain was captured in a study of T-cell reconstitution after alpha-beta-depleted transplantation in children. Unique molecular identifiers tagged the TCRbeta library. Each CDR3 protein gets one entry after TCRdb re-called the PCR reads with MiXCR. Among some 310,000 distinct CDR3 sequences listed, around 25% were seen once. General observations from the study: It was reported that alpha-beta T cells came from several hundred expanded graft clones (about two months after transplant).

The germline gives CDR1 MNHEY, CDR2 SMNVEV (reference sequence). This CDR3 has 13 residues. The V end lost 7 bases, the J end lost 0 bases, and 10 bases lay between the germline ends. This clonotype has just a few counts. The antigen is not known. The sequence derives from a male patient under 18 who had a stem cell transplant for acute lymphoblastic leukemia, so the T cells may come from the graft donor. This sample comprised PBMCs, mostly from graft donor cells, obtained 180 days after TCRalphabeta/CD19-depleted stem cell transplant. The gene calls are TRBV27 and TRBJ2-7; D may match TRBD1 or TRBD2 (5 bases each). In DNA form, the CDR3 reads TGTGCCAGCATGGGGGACGCCTCCTACGAGCAGTACTTC. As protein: CASMGDASYEQYF.